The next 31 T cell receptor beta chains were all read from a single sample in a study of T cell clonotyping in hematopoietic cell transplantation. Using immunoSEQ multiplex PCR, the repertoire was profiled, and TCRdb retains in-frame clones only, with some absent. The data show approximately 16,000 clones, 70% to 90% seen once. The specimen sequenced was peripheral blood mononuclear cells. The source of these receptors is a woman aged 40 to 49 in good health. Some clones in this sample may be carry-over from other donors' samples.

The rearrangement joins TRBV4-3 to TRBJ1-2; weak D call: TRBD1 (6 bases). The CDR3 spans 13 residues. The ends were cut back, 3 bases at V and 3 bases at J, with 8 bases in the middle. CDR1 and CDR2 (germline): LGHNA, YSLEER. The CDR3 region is CASSQQGYYGYTF. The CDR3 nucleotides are TGCGCCAGCAGCCAGCAGGGGTACTATGGCTACACCTTC.

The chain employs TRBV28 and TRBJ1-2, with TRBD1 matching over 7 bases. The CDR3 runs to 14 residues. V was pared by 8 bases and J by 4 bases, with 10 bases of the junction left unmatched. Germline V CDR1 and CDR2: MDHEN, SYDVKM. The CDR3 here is CASGWDSRAYGYTF. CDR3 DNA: TGTGCCAGCGGGTGGGACAGTCGGGCCTATGGCTACACCTTC.

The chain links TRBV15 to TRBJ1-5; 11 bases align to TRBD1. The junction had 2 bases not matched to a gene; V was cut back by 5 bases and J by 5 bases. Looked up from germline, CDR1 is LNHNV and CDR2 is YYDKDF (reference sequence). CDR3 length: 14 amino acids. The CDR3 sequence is CATSQGQGDQPQHF. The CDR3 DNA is TGTGCCACCAGCCAGGGACAGGGGGATCAGCCCCAGCATTTT.

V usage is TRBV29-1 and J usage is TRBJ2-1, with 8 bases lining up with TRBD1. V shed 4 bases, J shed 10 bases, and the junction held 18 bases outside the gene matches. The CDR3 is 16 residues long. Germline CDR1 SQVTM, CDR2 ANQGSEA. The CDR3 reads CSVVLGQVVFSGEQFF. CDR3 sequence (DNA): TGCAGCGTTGTTTTGGGACAGGTAGTTTTTTCGGGAGAGCAGTTCTTC.

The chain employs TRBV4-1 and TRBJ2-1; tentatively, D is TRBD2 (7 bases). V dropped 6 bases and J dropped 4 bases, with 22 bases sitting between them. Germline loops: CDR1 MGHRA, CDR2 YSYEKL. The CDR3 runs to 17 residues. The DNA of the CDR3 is TGCGCCAGCAGACCCGGAGGGGGAGGGCCGGTATACAATGAGCAGTTCTTC. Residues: CASRPGGGGPVYNEQFF.

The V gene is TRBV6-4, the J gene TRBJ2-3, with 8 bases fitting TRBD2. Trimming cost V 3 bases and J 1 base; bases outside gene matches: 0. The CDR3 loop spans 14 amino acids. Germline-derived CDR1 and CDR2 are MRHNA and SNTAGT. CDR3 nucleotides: TGTGCCAGCAGTGAAGCGGGGGGCACAGATACGCAGTATTTT. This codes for CASSEAGGTDTQYF.

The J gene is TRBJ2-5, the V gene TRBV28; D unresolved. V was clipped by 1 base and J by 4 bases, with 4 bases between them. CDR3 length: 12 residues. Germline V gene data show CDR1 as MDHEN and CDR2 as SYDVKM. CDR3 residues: CASSLFGETQYF. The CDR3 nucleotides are TGTGCCAGCAGTTTATTCGGAGAGACCCAGTACTTC.

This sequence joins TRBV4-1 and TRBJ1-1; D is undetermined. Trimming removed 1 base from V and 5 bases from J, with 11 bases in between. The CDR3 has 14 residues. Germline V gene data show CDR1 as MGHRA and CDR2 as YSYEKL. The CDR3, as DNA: TGCGCCAGCAGCCAAGGCTCCCTTGGGACTGAAGCTTTCTTT. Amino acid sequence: CASSQGSLGTEAFF.

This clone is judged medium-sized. CDR3 DNA sequence: TGCGCCAGCAGCCAAGGGGACAGTCCTTTTTCCTACGAGCAGTACTTC. Amino acids: CASSQGDSPFSYEQYF. The gene calls are TRBV4-1 and TRBJ2-7, with TRBD1 matching 7 bases. Trimming took 1 base from V and 1 from J; bases not matched to a gene: 7. The germline gives CDR1 MGHRA, CDR2 YSYEKL. There are 16 residues in the CDR3.

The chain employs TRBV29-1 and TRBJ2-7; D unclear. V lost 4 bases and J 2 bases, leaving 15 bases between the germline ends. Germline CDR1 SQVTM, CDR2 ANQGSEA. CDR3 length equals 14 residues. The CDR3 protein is CSVAYGYSPYEQYF. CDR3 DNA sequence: TGCAGCGTTGCATATGGGTACAGCCCCTACGAGCAGTACTTC.

CDR3 sequence (DNA): TGTGCCTGGAGTCTTACCAGGTGGGAGACCCAGTACTTC. Translation gives CAWSLTRWETQYF. This chain links TRBV30 with TRBJ2-5; D gene uncertain. The germline V and J ends were trimmed by 2 bases and 5 bases, with 12 bases remaining between them. The CDR3 length is 13 residues. Germline V gene lookup returns CDR1 GTSNPN and CDR2 SVGIG (reference sequence).

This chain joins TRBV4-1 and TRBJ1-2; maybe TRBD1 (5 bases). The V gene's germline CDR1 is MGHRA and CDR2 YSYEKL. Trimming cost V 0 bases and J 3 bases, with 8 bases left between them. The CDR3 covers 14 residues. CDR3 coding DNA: TGCGCCAGCAGCCAAGAGAGCAGGGACTATGGCTACACCTTC. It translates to CASSQESRDYGYTF.

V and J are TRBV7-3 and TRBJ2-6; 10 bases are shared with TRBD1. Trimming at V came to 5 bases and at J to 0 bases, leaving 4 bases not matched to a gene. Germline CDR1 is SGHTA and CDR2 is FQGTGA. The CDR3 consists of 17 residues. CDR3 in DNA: TGTGCCAGCAGCCTGACAGGGGGCTCCTCTGGGGCCAACGTCCTGACTTTC. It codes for CASSLTGGSSGANVLTF.

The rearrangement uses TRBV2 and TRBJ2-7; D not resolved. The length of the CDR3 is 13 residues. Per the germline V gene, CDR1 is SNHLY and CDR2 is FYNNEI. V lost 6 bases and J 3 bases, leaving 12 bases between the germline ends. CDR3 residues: CASRSDGIYEQYF. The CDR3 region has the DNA TGTGCCAGCAGATCGGACGGCATCTACGAGCAGTACTTC.

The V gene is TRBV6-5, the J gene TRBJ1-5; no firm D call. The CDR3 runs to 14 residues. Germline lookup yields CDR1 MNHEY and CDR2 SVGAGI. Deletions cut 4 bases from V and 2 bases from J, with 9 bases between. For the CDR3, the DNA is TGTGCCAGCAGTTTATATAGGGGCAATCAGCCCCAGCATTTT. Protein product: CASSLYRGNQPQHF.

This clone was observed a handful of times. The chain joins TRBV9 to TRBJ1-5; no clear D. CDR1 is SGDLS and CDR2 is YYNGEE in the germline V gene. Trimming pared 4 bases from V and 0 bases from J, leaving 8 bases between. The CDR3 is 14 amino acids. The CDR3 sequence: CASSPSYSNQPQHF. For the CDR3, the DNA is TGTGCCAGCAGCCCCAGTTATAGCAATCAGCCCCAGCATTTT.

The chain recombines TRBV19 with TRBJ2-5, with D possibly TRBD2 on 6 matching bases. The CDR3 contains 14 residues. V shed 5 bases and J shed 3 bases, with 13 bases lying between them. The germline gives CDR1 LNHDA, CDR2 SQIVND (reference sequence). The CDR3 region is CASSAGTAEETQYF. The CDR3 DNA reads TGTGCCAGTAGTGCGGGGACCGCGGAAGAGACCCAGTACTTC.

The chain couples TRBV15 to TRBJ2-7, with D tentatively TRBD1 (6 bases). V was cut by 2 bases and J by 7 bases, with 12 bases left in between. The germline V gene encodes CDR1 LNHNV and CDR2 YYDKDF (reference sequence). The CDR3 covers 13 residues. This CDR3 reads CATSRQQGWEQYF. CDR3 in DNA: TGTGCCACCAGCAGACAACAGGGTTGGGAGCAGTACTTC. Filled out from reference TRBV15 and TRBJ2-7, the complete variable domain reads DAMVIQNPRYQVTQFGKPVTLSCSQTLNHNVMYWYQQKSSQAPKLLFHYYDKDFNNEADTPDNFQSRRPNTSFCFLDIRSPGLGDTAMYLCATSRQQGWEQYFGPGTRLTVT.

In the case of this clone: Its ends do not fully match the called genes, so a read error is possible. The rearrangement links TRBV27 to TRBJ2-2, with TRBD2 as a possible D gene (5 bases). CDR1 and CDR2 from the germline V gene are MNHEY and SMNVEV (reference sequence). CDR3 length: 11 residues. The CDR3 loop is CASMVIRGAVF. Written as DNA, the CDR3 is TGTGCCAGCATGGTGATCCGGGGAGCTGTTTTT.

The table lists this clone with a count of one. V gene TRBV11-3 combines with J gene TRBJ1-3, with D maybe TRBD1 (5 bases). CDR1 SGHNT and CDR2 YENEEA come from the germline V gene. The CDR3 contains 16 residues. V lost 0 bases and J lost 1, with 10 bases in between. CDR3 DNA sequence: TGTGCCAGCAGCTTAGAGGCAACAGGTTCTGGAAACACCATATATTTT. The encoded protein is CASSLEATGSGNTIYF.

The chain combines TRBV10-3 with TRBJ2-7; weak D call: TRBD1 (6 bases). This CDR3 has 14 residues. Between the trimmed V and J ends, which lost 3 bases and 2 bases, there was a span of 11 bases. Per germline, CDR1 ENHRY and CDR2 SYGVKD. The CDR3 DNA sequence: TGTGCCATCAGTGAAGGGGGAAGAGCCTACGAGCAGTACTTC. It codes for CAISEGGRAYEQYF.

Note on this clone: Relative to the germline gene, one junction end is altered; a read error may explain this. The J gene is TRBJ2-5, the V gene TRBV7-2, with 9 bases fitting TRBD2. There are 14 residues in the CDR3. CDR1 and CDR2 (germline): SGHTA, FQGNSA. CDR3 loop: CASSLATSGETQYF. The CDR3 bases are TGCGCCAGCAGCTTAGCGACTAGCGGAGAGACCCAGTACTTC.

The CDR3: CSVLLLGRAFF. In DNA form, the CDR3 reads TGCAGCGTCCTCCTCTTAGGGAGAGCTTTCTTT. This chain connects TRBV29-1 to TRBJ1-1; D is unclear. The length of the CDR3 is 11 residues. The germline CDR1 and CDR2 sequences are SQVTM and ANQGSEA. V lost 6 bases to trimming and J lost 10 bases, with 15 bases between them.

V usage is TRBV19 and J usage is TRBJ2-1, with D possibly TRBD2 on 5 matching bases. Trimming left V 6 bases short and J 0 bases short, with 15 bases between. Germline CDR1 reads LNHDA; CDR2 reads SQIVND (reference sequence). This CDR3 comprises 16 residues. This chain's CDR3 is CASRSPEASSYNEQFF. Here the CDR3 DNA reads TGTGCCAGTAGATCGCCGGAGGCCAGCTCCTACAATGAGCAGTTCTTC.

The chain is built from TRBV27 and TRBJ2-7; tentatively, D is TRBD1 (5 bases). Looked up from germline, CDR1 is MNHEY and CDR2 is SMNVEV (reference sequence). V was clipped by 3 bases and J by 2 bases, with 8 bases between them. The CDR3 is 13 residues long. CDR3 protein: CASSFGATYEQYF. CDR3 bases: TGTGCCAGCAGTTTTGGGGCGACCTACGAGCAGTACTTC.

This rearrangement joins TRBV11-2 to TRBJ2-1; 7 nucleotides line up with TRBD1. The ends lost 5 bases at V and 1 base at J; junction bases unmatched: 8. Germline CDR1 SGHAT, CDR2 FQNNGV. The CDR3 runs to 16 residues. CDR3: CASSPRQGASYNEQFF. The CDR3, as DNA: TGTGCCAGCAGCCCCCGACAGGGCGCGTCCTACAATGAGCAGTTCTTC.

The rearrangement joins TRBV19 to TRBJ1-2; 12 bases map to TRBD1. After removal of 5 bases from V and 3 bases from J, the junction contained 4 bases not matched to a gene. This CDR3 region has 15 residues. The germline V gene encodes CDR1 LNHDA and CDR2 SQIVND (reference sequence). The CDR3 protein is CASSPGQGAHYGYTF. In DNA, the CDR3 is TGTGCCAGTAGTCCGGGACAGGGGGCTCACTATGGCTACACCTTC.

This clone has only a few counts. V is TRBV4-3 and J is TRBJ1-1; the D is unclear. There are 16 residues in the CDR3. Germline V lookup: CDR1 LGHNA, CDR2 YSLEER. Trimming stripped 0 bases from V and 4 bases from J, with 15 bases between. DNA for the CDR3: TGCGCCAGCAGCCAAGACTTGGAGAAAATCGCCACTGAAGCTTTCTTT. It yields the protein CASSQDLEKIATEAFF.

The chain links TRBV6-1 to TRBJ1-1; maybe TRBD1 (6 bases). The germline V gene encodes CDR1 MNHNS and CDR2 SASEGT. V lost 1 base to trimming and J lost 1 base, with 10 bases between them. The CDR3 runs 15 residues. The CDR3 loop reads CASSEGSGQNTEAFF. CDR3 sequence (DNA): TGTGCCAGCAGTGAAGGGTCGGGACAGAACACTGAAGCTTTCTTT.

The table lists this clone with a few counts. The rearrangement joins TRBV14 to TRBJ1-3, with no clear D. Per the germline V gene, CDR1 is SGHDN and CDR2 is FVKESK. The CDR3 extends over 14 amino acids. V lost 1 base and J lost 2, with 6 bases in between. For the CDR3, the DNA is TGTGCCAGCAGCCAAGGGTGGGCTGGAAACACCATATATTTT. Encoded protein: CASSQGWAGNTIYF.

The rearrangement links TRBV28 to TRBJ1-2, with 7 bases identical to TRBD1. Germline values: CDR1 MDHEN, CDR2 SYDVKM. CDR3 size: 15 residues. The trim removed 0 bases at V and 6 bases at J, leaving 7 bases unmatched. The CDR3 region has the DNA TGTGCCAGCAGTTTATGGAGACAGGGAGAGAATGGCTACACCTTC. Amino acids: CASSLWRQGENGYTF.